The sequence of this T cell receptor (beta chain) was determined in a study of T cells after yellow fever vaccination. Whole-study context: SMART-Seq v4 Ultra Low Input prepared libraries from low-cell fractions.

General study results and limits: Any FACS-sorted repertoire could hold abundant clonotypes that contaminate it from the bulk population.

The CDR3 spans 16 residues. The V gene's germline CDR1 is SGDLS and CDR2 YYNGEE. The V end was cut by 0 bases, the J end by 6 bases, with 17 bases between. This clonotype was detected ten times or more. No antigen is known for it. UMIs were added to TCR cDNA along with a universal primer site when it was made by 5'RACE template switching. TCRdb fed the 5' RACE reads into MiXCR, producing one record per CDR3 protein. The profile shows some 240,000 distinct CDR3 sequences, approximately 3% of them singletons. Specimen: CD4+ T cells sorted from PBMCs, collected 10 days after the yellow fever booster vaccination. The chain joins TRBV9 to TRBJ2-3; a weak D match, TRBD1 (5 bases). The TCR comes from a man aged 18-30 years who received the YFV17D yellow fever vaccine. The DNA for the CDR3 is TGTGCCAGCAGCGTAGGTACAGGCACGATGGTGGATACGCAGTATTTT. Translated: CASSVGTGTMVDTQYF. The complete variable domain, with remaining parts taken from reference TRBV9 and TRBJ2-3, reads DSGVTQTPKHLITATGQRVTLRCSPRSGDLSVYWYQQSLDQGLQFLIQYYNGEERAKGNILERFSAQQFPDLHSELNLSSLELGDSALYFCASSVGTGTMVDTQYFGPGTRLTVL.